A single sample is the source of the 27 T cell receptor beta chains below, sequenced in a study of cytotoxic CD8 clonotypes in ibrutinib-treated CLL. The assay was immunoSEQ multiplex PCR, and TCRdb's table has in-frame clones only and misses some. The sample records 250,000 to 350,000 clones, approximately 76% being singletons. The sequencing here drew on PBMCs, taken at disease progression, from a patient treated with ibrutinib. The receptors were gathered from a human donor with chronic lymphocytic leukemia.

V gene TRBV18 combines with J gene TRBJ1-2; 7 bases are a match to TRBD1. This CDR3 spans 15 amino acids. The germline CDR1 and CDR2 sequences are KGHSH and LQKENI. Losses at the gene ends were 3 bases for V and 3 bases for J; bases not matched to a gene: 7. This CDR3 is CASSPETGAHYGYTF. The DNA of the CDR3 is TGTGCCAGCTCACCCGAAACAGGGGCCCACTATGGCTACACCTTC.

The chain combines TRBV9 with TRBJ1-2; 11 bases map to TRBD1. CDR1 is SGDLS and CDR2 is YYNGEE in the germline V gene. The V segment lost 2 bases and the J segment 4 bases; nucleotides outside the gene matches: 4. The CDR3 has 15 residues. This CDR3 is CASSVSGTGGYGYTF. The CDR3, as DNA: TGTGCCAGCAGCGTTTCCGGGACAGGGGGCTATGGCTACACCTTC.

V is TRBV7-9 and J is TRBJ1-1; D gene unclear. In germline, CDR1 is SEHNR, CDR2 FQNEAQ (reference sequence). The CDR3 length is 13 residues. V was trimmed by 1 base and J by 4 bases, leaving 7 bases between them. CDR3 protein: CASSLDFSTEAFF. The CDR3 coding sequence is TGTGCCAGCAGCTTAGATTTCAGCACTGAAGCTTTCTTT.

In its sample, this clone was seen a few times. V gene TRBV13 combines with J gene TRBJ2-3, with 7 bases that match TRBD1. This CDR3 is built from 12 residues. J gave up 5 bases and V 5 bases, and 1 base lay outside the gene matches. Germline V lookup: CDR1 PRHDT, CDR2 FYEKMQ (reference sequence). CDR3 region: CASSPGGDTQYF. Here the CDR3 DNA reads TGTGCCAGCAGCCCAGGGGGAGATACGCAGTATTTT. Variable domain in full (rest from reference TRBV13 and TRBJ2-3): AAGVIQSPRHLIKEKRETATLKCYPIPRHDTVYWYQQGPGQDPQFLISFYEKMQSDKGSIPDRFSAQQFSDYHSELNMSSLELGDSALYFCASSPGGDTQYFGPGTRLTVL.

J is TRBJ2-7 and V is TRBV5-6, with D perhaps TRBD2 (5 bases). V gave up 3 bases and J gave up 4 bases, with 8 bases separating them. The CDR3 covers 12 residues. CDR1 and CDR2 (germline): SGHDT, YYEEEE. Here the CDR3 reads CASSSSGYEQYF. The CDR3 DNA is TGTGCCAGCAGCTCCTCGGGATACGAGCAGTACTTC.

The gene calls are TRBV7-9 and TRBJ1-4, with 8 bases matching TRBD1. Germline loops: CDR1 SEHNR, CDR2 FQNEAQ (reference sequence). Unmatched junction bases numbered 14, after V lost 4 bases and J lost 1 base. The CDR3 loop spans 19 amino acids. The CDR3: CASSSIEGQGGITNEKLFF. The CDR3 DNA is TGTGCCAGCAGCTCCATCGAAGGACAGGGTGGTATAACTAATGAAAAACTGTTTTTT.

CDR3: CASSSRGYQPQHF. The CDR3 DNA reads as TGTGCCAGCAGTTCCCGGGGCTATCAGCCCCAGCATTTT. V and J are TRBV27 and TRBJ1-5; perhaps TRBD1 as D (5 bases). There are 13 residues in the CDR3. The germline V gene encodes CDR1 MNHEY and CDR2 SMNVEV (reference sequence). V gave up 4 bases and J gave up 5 bases, with 9 bases separating them.

The chain carries TRBV2 and TRBJ1-1; 9 bases align to TRBD1. Per the germline V gene, CDR1 is SNHLY and CDR2 is FYNNEI. This CDR3 is 12 amino acids long. The J segment lost 4 bases and the V segment lost 8 bases, leaving 2 bases of the junction unmatched. The CDR3 DNA follows: TGTGCCAGCCACAGGGGGCGCACTGAAGCTTTCTTT. It encodes CASHRGRTEAFF.

The chain carries TRBV10-3 and TRBJ2-3; D gene uncertain. This CDR3 has 12 amino acids. The germline V gene encodes CDR1 ENHRY and CDR2 SYGVKD. V was clipped by 5 bases and J by 5 bases, with 8 bases between them. The CDR3 sequence is CAISMRKDTQYF. The CDR3 region has the DNA TGTGCCATCAGTATGCGGAAAGATACGCAGTATTTT.

The genes are TRBV11-2 and TRBJ2-1, with 8 bases fitting TRBD1. The CDR3 is 14 residues long. CDR1 is SGHAT, CDR2 FQNNGV, per germline. V trimming: 5 bases; J trimming: 6 bases; junction bases outside the gene matches: 6. The CDR3 sequence: CASSPSTGANEQFF. As DNA, the CDR3 is TGTGCCAGCAGCCCATCGACAGGGGCCAATGAGCAGTTCTTC. Full variable domain (missing parts from reference TRBV11-2 and TRBJ2-1): EAGVAQSPRYKIIEKRQSVAFWCNPISGHATLYWYQQILGQGPKLLIQFQNNGVVDDSQLPKDRFSAERLKGVDSTLKIQPAKLEDSAVYLCASSPSTGANEQFFGPGTRLTVL.

This clone was found once. The rearrangement links TRBV21-1 to TRBJ2-7; TRBD2, the table's D call, was not compared with the DNA. TRBV21-1 is listed as a pseudogene. This CDR3 region has 19 residues. In DNA, the CDR3 is TGTGCCAGCAGCAAGTATCTGAAGGGGACGAGCGGGATCGATTACGAGCAGTACTTC. Translating it yields CASSKYLKGTSGIDYEQYF.

The V call is TRBV5-1, the J call TRBJ1-2; TRBD1 is a possible D gene (6 bases). CDR3 size: 14 residues. Germline assignment: CDR1 SGHRS and CDR2 YFSETQ. V lost 3 bases and J 4 bases, leaving 13 bases between the germline ends. The CDR3, as DNA: TGCGCCAGCAGCTCCGGACAGCCTGCCTATGGCTACACCTTC. It encodes CASSSGQPAYGYTF.

The chain couples TRBV4-1 to TRBJ2-2; TRBD1 might be the D (5 bases). Trimming left V 2 bases short and J 7 bases short, with 14 bases between. Germline CDR1 is MGHRA and CDR2 is YSYEKL. CDR3 size: 15 residues. CDR3 sequence (DNA): TGCGCCAGCAGCCAATTCGACAGCCCGGGCGGGGAGCTGTTTTTT. Its protein is CASSQFDSPGGELFF.

The chain recombines TRBV19 with TRBJ2-6; D uncertain. Per the germline V gene, CDR1 is LNHDA and CDR2 is SQIVND (reference sequence). The V and J ends lost 2 bases and 2 bases respectively, with 4 bases between them. The CDR3 has 14 residues. CDR3 nucleotide sequence: TGTGCCAGTAGTATATCTCCTGGGGCCAACGTCCTGACTTTC. As protein: CASSISPGANVLTF.

The genes are TRBV5-5 and TRBJ2-1; D is unresolved. CDR3 size: 15 residues. Germline CDR1 reads SGHKS; CDR2 reads YYEKEE (reference sequence). Trimming took 3 bases from V and 8 from J, leaving 18 bases between them. The CDR3 DNA reads TGTGCCAGCAGCTCCCCGGCTGCAAAAAGAGATGAGCAGTTCTTC. It specifies CASSSPAAKRDEQFF.

The rearrangement links TRBV29-1 to TRBJ2-3; the D gene is possibly TRBD2 (5 bases). Trimming removed 2 bases at V and 2 bases at J, with 8 bases between. CDR3 length: 13 residues. The V gene's germline CDR1 is SQVTM and CDR2 ANQGSEA. The CDR3 reads CSVEREITDTQYF. The CDR3 DNA sequence: TGCAGCGTTGAAAGGGAGATCACAGATACGCAGTATTTT.

This chain joins TRBV7-6 and TRBJ2-7; D possibly matches TRBD1 or TRBD2 (5 bases each). V was trimmed by 6 bases and J by 4 bases, leaving 13 bases between them. Germline loops: CDR1 SGHVS, CDR2 FNYEAQ. This CDR3 is built from 13 residues. The CDR3 protein is CASSSGRRYEQYF. CDR3 nucleotides: TGTGCCAGCAGTTCGGGACGTCGATACGAGCAGTACTTC.

This clone turned up a few times. This chain joins TRBV28 and TRBJ1-5; D is perhaps TRBD1 (5 bases). The CDR3 is made up of 15 amino acids. V was pared by 7 bases and J by 0 bases, with 13 bases between. Germline CDR1 MDHEN, CDR2 SYDVKM. The DNA for the CDR3 is TGTGCCAGCATGCGGACAACCTATAGCAATCAGCCCCAGCATTTT. Its protein is CASMRTTYSNQPQHF. The full variable domain, its missing parts supplied by reference TRBV28 and TRBJ1-5, is DVKVTQSSRYLVKRTGEKVFLECVQDMDHENMFWYRQDPGLGLRLIYFSYDVKMKEKGDIPEGYSVSREKKERFSLILESASTNQTSMYLCASMRTTYSNQPQHFGDGTRLSIL.

Remarks on this clone: At the DNA level, this CDR3 is encoded by other sequences in the same sample as well. The chain links TRBV28 to TRBJ1-1; D ambiguous. The CDR3 has 11 residues. CDR1 is MDHEN and CDR2 is SYDVKM in the germline V gene. V lost 3 bases and J 6 bases, leaving 5 bases between the germline ends. The CDR3 spells CASSLRAEAFF. CDR3 sequence (DNA): TGTGCCAGCAGTTTGAGGGCTGAAGCTTTCTTT.

This clone appeared a few times. This chain uses TRBV4-1 with TRBJ1-4; weak D call: TRBD1 (5 bases). The V end was cut by 5 bases, the J end by 4 bases, with 11 bases between. The CDR3 loop spans 14 amino acids. The germline CDR1 and CDR2 sequences are MGHRA and YSYEKL. The CDR3 nucleotides are TGCGCCAGCAGCTTAGGGGACGATAATGAAAAACTGTTTTTT. It yields the protein CASSLGDDNEKLFF.

The chain employs TRBV7-9 and TRBJ2-3, with 7 positions matching TRBD1. The CDR3 sequence is 17 residues long. Trimming took 1 base from V and 0 from J; bases not matched to a gene: 7. CDR1 is SEHNR, CDR2 FQNEAQ, per germline (reference sequence). DNA of the CDR3: TGTGCCAGCAGCTTAGGTCCGGGACAGAAAAGCACAGATACGCAGTATTTT. Translation: CASSLGPGQKSTDTQYF. The whole variable domain, filled in from reference TRBV7-9 and TRBJ2-3, reads DTGVSQNPRHKITKRGQNVTFRCDPISEHNRLYWYRQTLGQGPEFLTYFQNEAQLEKSRLLSDRFSAERPKGSFSTLEIQRTEQGDSAMYLCASSLGPGQKSTDTQYFGPGTRLTVL.

This chain uses TRBV27 with TRBJ2-3; 8 bases fit TRBD2. Germline loops: CDR1 MNHEY, CDR2 SMNVEV (reference sequence). The CDR3 runs 14 residues. V was pared by 4 bases and J by 6 bases, with 6 bases of the junction left unmatched. CDR3 nucleotides: TGTGCCAGCAGTTCCCAGCGGGAGAAGGATACGCAGTATTTT. Translated, it gives CASSSQREKDTQYF.

The sample holds one count of this clone. The chain uses TRBV2 and TRBJ1-2, with D perhaps matching TRBD1 (5 bases). Germline values: CDR1 SNHLY, CDR2 FYNNEI. V was pared by 10 bases and J by 0 bases, with 15 bases between. This CDR3 comprises 14 residues. The CDR3 spells CATPPGNTNYGYTF. Written as DNA, the CDR3 is TGTGCCACCCCACCAGGGAACACTAACTATGGCTACACCTTC.

V is TRBV29-1 and J is TRBJ1-1; D perhaps matches TRBD1 (6 bases). The CDR3 runs 15 residues. Trimming took off 7 bases at V and 0 bases at J, with 18 bases between the two ends. The germline V gene has CDR1 SQVTM and CDR2 ANQGSEA. The CDR3 DNA follows: TGCAGCGCCCAACCACCGGACAGAATGAACACTGAAGCTTTCTTT. This encodes CSAQPPDRMNTEAFF.

This chain links TRBV21-1 with TRBJ2-7. TRBV21-1 is a documented pseudogene. This CDR3 is 18 amino acids long. The DNA for the CDR3 is TGTGCCAGCAGCAAAAGGTCGAATCTAGGTTATTGGGGATACGAGCAGTACTTC. Encoded protein: CASSKRSNLGYWGYEQYF.

The rearrangement joins TRBV21-1 to TRBJ2-1; the D call of TRBD2 is as the table states it, not checked on the DNA. TRBV21-1 is a listed pseudogene. The CDR3 runs to 17 residues. The CDR3 bases are TGTGCCAGCAGCAAGCTCACAACGGCGGGGGTGTACAATGAGCAGTTCTTC. Protein product: CASSKLTTAGVYNEQFF.

The CDR3 spells CASSLVGLLATNEKLFF. The DNA for the CDR3 is TGTGCCAGCAGCTTAGTCGGGTTACTTGCAACTAATGAAAAACTGTTTTTT. This chain connects TRBV7-2 to TRBJ1-4; D not resolved. V lost 1 base, J lost 0 bases, and 12 bases lay in between. CDR3 length: 17 amino acids. Germline-derived CDR1 and CDR2 are SGHTA and FQGNSA.